The T cell receptor beta chain under discussion was sequenced for a study of blood T cell repertoires in COVID-19. At the level of the study: COVID-19 samples, acute and convalescent, were from the United States, Italy and Spain. PBMCs, B-cell-depleted T cells, or T cells were the source of the cDNA or gDNA that made up the material.

From germline, CDR1 is SGHTA and CDR2 FQGNSA. The CDR3 is 14 amino acids. Trimming took off 0 bases at V and 10 bases at J, with 15 bases between the two ends. In the authors' methods: Reference gene primer amplification gave estimated nucleated cell counts. Only in-frame clones appear in the TCRdb table, and some are missing; sequencing was by immunoSEQ multiplex PCR. Clonal size and the V and J genes are those of that table, whereas D and trimming came from the DNA. Of some 250,000 clones in the sample, roughly 85% are singletons; the top ten hold roughly 3.4%. The TCR was taken from a woman in her late teens or twenties with acute or convalescent COVID-19. Source material: peripheral blood. The chain is built from TRBV7-2 and TRBJ1-2; D might be TRBD1 (6 bases). Here the CDR3 reads CASSLAQTGSLYTF. CDR3 DNA sequence: TGTGCCAGCAGCTTAGCCCAGACAGGTTCCCTCTACACCTTC.